The next 24 T cell receptor beta chains were all read from a single sample in a study of cytomegalovirus exposure and HLA in healthy donors. PCR used 60 Vbeta primers and 13 Jbeta primers. The repertoire was sequenced with immunoSEQ multiplex PCR; TCRdb's copy has only in-frame clones and lacks some. Of about 150,000 clones in the sample, approximately 62% were seen once. The specimen sequenced was PBMCs. These receptors were obtained from a human donor in good health.

This clone is a singleton in its sample. The rearrangement joins TRBV11-3 to TRBJ1-2; maybe TRBD1 (5 bases). This CDR3 is built from 15 residues. V lost 5 bases and J lost 1, with 14 bases in between. Germline loops: CDR1 SGHNT, CDR2 YENEEA. CDR3 loop: CASSPYRPDNYGYTF. Written as DNA, the CDR3 is TGTGCCAGCAGCCCCTACAGGCCCGATAACTATGGCTACACCTTC.

The genes are TRBV10-3 and TRBJ2-1, with D possibly TRBD2 on 5 matching bases. Germline V CDR1 and CDR2: ENHRY, SYGVKD. This CDR3 is 13 amino acids long. The chain's CDR3 is CAFSLNGDNEQFF. In DNA form, the CDR3 reads TGTGCTTTTAGTTTAAACGGGGACAATGAGCAGTTCTTC.

The J gene is TRBJ1-4, the V gene TRBV11-2; the match to TRBD1 covers 7 bases. This CDR3 region has 15 residues. The ends lost 5 bases at V and 3 bases at J; junction bases unmatched: 6. Germline values: CDR1 SGHAT, CDR2 FQNNGV. The CDR3 region is CASSLQGQSNEKLFF. CDR3 bases: TGTGCCAGCAGCCTACAGGGACAGTCTAATGAAAAACTGTTTTTT.

The rearrangement links TRBV9 to TRBJ2-3; D perhaps matches TRBD2 (5 bases). V was cut by 0 bases and J by 10 bases, with 12 bases left in between. The CDR3 sequence is 13 residues long. From germline, CDR1 is SGDLS and CDR2 YYNGEE. CDR3 residues: CASSVAAGLAQYF. In nucleotides, the CDR3 is TGTGCCAGCAGCGTAGCCGCGGGTCTCGCGCAGTATTTT.

This chain links TRBV5-5 with TRBJ2-3; the match to TRBD2 covers 9 bases. CDR1 and CDR2 (germline): SGHKS, YYEKEE (reference sequence). Trimming removed 7 bases from V and 2 bases from J; junction bases left unmatched: 11. CDR3 length: 16 amino acids. CDR3 nucleotides: TGTGCCAGCGGGCCCACGACTAGCGGATTCACAGATACGCAGTATTTT. It is translated as CASGPTTSGFTDTQYF. The full variable domain, completed using reference TRBV5-5 and TRBJ2-3, is DAGVTQSPTHLIKTRGQQVTLRCSPISGHKSVSWYQQVLGQGPQFIFQYYEKEERGRGNFPDRFSARQFPNYSSELNVNALLLGDSALYLCASGPTTSGFTDTQYFGPGTRLTVL.

The J gene is TRBJ2-3, the V gene TRBV10-1; the D gene is possibly TRBD2 (6 bases). The CDR3 sequence is 15 residues long. Germline values: CDR1 WNHNN, CDR2 SYGVQD (reference sequence). The V and J ends lost 2 bases and 0 bases respectively, with 9 bases between them. The CDR3, as DNA: TGCGCCAGCAGTGAGGCGGGGAGGAGCACAGATACGCAGTATTTT. It translates to CASSEAGRSTDTQYF.

In regard to this clone: Other DNA sequences within the sample encode an identical CDR3. The chain links TRBV7-2 to TRBJ2-5, with 9 nucleotides matching TRBD1. V shed 5 bases and J 5 bases; nucleotides not matched to a gene: 3. Germline values: CDR1 SGHTA, CDR2 FQGNSA. CDR3 length: 13 amino acids. The CDR3 region is CASSRDREETQYF. Here the CDR3 DNA reads TGTGCCAGCAGCCGGGACAGGGAGGAGACCCAGTACTTC.

The chain employs TRBV19 and TRBJ2-7; D might be TRBD2 (6 bases). The V gene lost 3 bases and the J gene lost 4 bases, with 19 bases spanning the gap. The germline V gene has CDR1 LNHDA and CDR2 SQIVND (reference sequence). The CDR3 is 16 residues long. The CDR3, as DNA: TGTGCCAGTAGTATTGGTTTCGGGAGAGCGCCTTACGAGCAGTACTTC. Encoded protein: CASSIGFGRAPYEQYF.

The chain joins TRBV7-6 to TRBJ2-1; TRBD2 matches at 8 bases. The CDR3 covers 17 residues. The V gene end was trimmed by 5 bases and the J gene end by 0 bases; junction bases not matched to a gene: 9. Germline CDR1 is SGHVS and CDR2 is FNYEAQ. As DNA, the CDR3 is TGTGCCAGCAGCCCTCATGAGCGGGAGCGCTCCTACAATGAGCAGTTCTTC. This codes for CASSPHERERSYNEQFF.

Only a few counts were recorded for this clone. The rearrangement joins TRBV11-2 to TRBJ2-7; a weak D match, TRBD1 (6 bases). Germline loops: CDR1 SGHAT, CDR2 FQNNGV. This CDR3 has 13 residues. V gave up 3 bases and J gave up 6 bases, with 12 bases separating them. As DNA, the CDR3 is TGTGCCAGCAGCTTTCTGGGGGCGGGCGAGCAGTACTTC. Its translation: CASSFLGAGEQYF.

This clone occurred once. The CDR3 DNA sequence: TGTGCCAGCACCAGGGGTCGCTACGAGCAGTACTTC. It is translated as CASTRGRYEQYF. The rearrangement joins TRBV6-7 to TRBJ2-7; a weak D match, TRBD1 (6 bases). TRBV6-7 is an ORF for which the function is uncertain. The V end was cut by 7 bases, the J end by 3 bases, with 10 bases between. The CDR3 has 12 amino acids.

The genes are TRBV19 and TRBJ1-2; 8 bases match TRBD1. V lost 7 bases to trimming and J lost 0 bases; unmatched junction nucleotides: 7. Germline V gene data show CDR1 as LNHDA and CDR2 as SQIVND (reference sequence). The CDR3 length is 15 residues. The CDR3 DNA is TGTGCCAGTACCCCGGGACAGGTTCCTAACTATGGCTACACCTTC. It codes for CASTPGQVPNYGYTF.

The V gene is TRBV29-1, the J gene TRBJ2-3, with D possibly TRBD1 on 6 matching bases. This CDR3 is built from 13 residues. The germline V gene has CDR1 SQVTM and CDR2 ANQGSEA. V was clipped by 4 bases and J by 1 base, with 9 bases between them. CDR3 sequence: CSVGAGGTDTQYF. The CDR3 nucleotides read TGCAGCGTTGGGGCAGGGGGCACAGATACGCAGTATTTT.

The chain uses TRBV19 and TRBJ2-3; 7 bases are shared with TRBD1. This CDR3 is 15 amino acids long. Germline CDR1 reads LNHDA; CDR2 reads SQIVND (reference sequence). The junction had 6 bases not matched to a gene; V was cut back by 4 bases and J by 2 bases. The CDR3 loop is CASSTQTGFTDTQYF. CDR3 in DNA: TGTGCCAGTAGTACCCAGACAGGGTTCACAGATACGCAGTATTTT.

The chain employs TRBV5-4 and TRBJ2-4; maybe TRBD2 (5 bases). The CDR3 sequence is 14 residues long. CDR1 SGHNT and CDR2 YYREEE come from the germline V gene (reference sequence). V was shortened by 2 bases and J by 10 bases, with 16 bases between the two germline ends. The CDR3 DNA reads as TGTGCCAGCAGCTTCGAAACGACCCGAGGGATTCAGTACTTC. It translates to CASSFETTRGIQYF. The complete variable domain, with remaining parts taken from reference TRBV5-4 and TRBJ2-4, reads ETGVTQSPTHLIKTRGQQVTLRCSSQSGHNTVSWYQQALGQGPQFIFQYYREEENGRGNFPPRFSGLQFPNYSSELNVNALELDDSALYLCASSFETTRGIQYFGAGTRLSVL.

Remarks on this clone: The same CDR3 is also encoded by other DNA sequences in this sample. V gene TRBV15 combines with J gene TRBJ2-5; no firm D call. With 0 bases removed from V and 5 bases from J, the gap between germline ends came to 10 bases. Germline values: CDR1 LNHNV, CDR2 YYDKDF (reference sequence). CDR3 length equals 14 residues. The chain's CDR3 is CATSRDAIEETQYF. The CDR3 DNA reads TGTGCCACCAGCAGAGATGCGATAGAGGAGACCCAGTACTTC.

The V gene is TRBV15, the J gene TRBJ1-2; 9 positions match TRBD1. The germline CDR1 and CDR2 sequences are LNHNV and YYDKDF (reference sequence). The V segment lost 0 bases and the J segment 8 bases; nucleotides outside the gene matches: 7. This CDR3 has 15 residues. The CDR3 reads CATSRDARTGEGYTF. The CDR3 DNA reads as TGTGCCACCAGCAGAGACGCCCGGACAGGGGAAGGCTACACCTTC.

This chain joins TRBV28 and TRBJ1-5; 9 positions match TRBD1. Germline V CDR1 and CDR2: MDHEN, SYDVKM. With V trimmed by 2 bases and J by 6 bases, 8 bases remained unmatched. The CDR3 is 16 residues long. CDR3 sequence (DNA): TGTGCCAGCAGTTTAGGCTCGACAGGGGGTATTCAGCCCCAGCATTTT. Translation gives CASSLGSTGGIQPQHF.

The chain couples TRBV18 to TRBJ1-1, with 11 nucleotides matching TRBD1. In germline, CDR1 is KGHSH, CDR2 LQKENI. The CDR3 extends over 16 amino acids. The trim removed 2 bases at V and 1 base at J, leaving 3 bases unmatched. This CDR3 reads CASSPGGQGANTEAFF. The CDR3 DNA is TGTGCCAGCTCACCAGGAGGACAGGGGGCGAACACTGAAGCTTTCTTT.

The rearrangement joins TRBV2 to TRBJ1-5; no firm D call. Trimming stripped 6 bases from V and 2 bases from J, with 11 bases between. Per germline, CDR1 SNHLY and CDR2 FYNNEI. This CDR3 region has 14 residues. The CDR3 loop reads CASRARGGNQPQHF. In nucleotides, the CDR3 is TGTGCCAGCAGGGCCCGCGGGGGCAATCAGCCCCAGCATTTT.

The V gene is TRBV9, the J gene TRBJ1-4; TRBD1 matches at 8 bases. Germline values: CDR1 SGDLS, CDR2 YYNGEE. The V and J ends lost 0 bases and 8 bases, in that order; junction bases with no gene match: 3. CDR3 length: 14 residues. The CDR3, as DNA: TGTGCCAGCAGCGTAGACGGGACAGGAGAAAAACTGTTTTTT. This translates into CASSVDGTGEKLFF.

The J gene is TRBJ2-3, the V gene TRBV7-9; 10 bases fit TRBD2. Germline values: CDR1 SEHNR, CDR2 FQNEAQ (reference sequence). V was clipped by 2 bases and J by 4 bases; unmatched bases: 6. The length of the CDR3 is 16 residues. The CDR3 DNA is TGTGCCAGCAGCTTACCGACTAGCGGGCGGGCAGATACGCAGTATTTT. Translating it yields CASSLPTSGRADTQYF.

The J gene is TRBJ1-4, the V gene TRBV25-1; D is undetermined. The CDR3 runs 14 residues. The germline CDR1 and CDR2 sequences are MGHDK and SYGVNS. The V gene lost 4 bases and the J gene lost 5 bases, with 11 bases spanning the gap. The CDR3 nucleotides read TGTGCCAGCAGTGGATGGGCTTTGAATGAAAAACTGTTTTTT. Translation: CASSGWALNEKLFF.

The V and J genes are TRBV7-9 and TRBJ1-5; 7 bases are a match to TRBD1. Per the germline V gene, CDR1 is SEHNR and CDR2 is FQNEAQ (reference sequence). The V segment lost 5 bases and the J segment 6 bases; nucleotides outside the gene matches: 1. This CDR3 region has 12 residues. CDR3 bases: TGTGCCAGCAGCCCAGGGGGTCAGCCCCAGCATTTT. Translating it yields CASSPGGQPQHF.